This TCR beta chain was recovered during a study of patients and donors after allogeneic stem cell transplantation. Trimming removed 7 bases at V and 4 bases at J, with 17 bases between. CDR3 length: 14 residues. Germline V lookup: CDR1 SGHRS, CDR2 YFSETQ. TCRdb independently ran MiXCR on the RT-PCR reads; one entry per CDR3 protein. The sample shows approximately 200,000 distinct CDR3 sequences, around two fifths of them seen only once. This chain links TRBV5-1 with TRBJ2-5; D is uncertain. The sequence was obtained from a human donor who was either an allogeneic HSCT recipient or a stem cell or donor lymphocyte infusion donor (not recorded which). It is not recorded whose cells these are; they may come from a transplant donor. Sequencing was carried out using blood, either unsorted or a sorted T cell fraction (not recorded which). CDR3 nucleotides: TGCGCCAGCTCTGAAATGGGCGGTGGAGAGACCCAGTACTTC. It encodes CASSEMGGGETQYF.